The source of this T cell receptor beta chain is a study of vaccination and CD4 T cells after COVID-19. At the level of the study: Nasal swab PCR showed SARS-CoV-2 in convalescent patients, fewer than 10 with mild and one with severe disease.

Turning to this clonotype: Its antigen is undetermined.

Treatment given: roughly 10-day PBMC culture with coronavirus spike peptide pools or control peptides (ViraFEST assay). CDR1 is MRHNA, CDR2 SNTAGT, per germline. This CDR3 spans 16 amino acids. V lost 3 bases to trimming and J lost 3 bases; unmatched junction nucleotides: 8. Cultured CD4+ T cell DNA was sequenced using the Oncomine TCR Beta short-read assay. TCRdb redid the calling of the PCR reads with MiXCR, one entry per CDR3 protein. The sample shows 10,000 to 12,000 distinct CDR3 sequences, roughly 30% of them seen only once. The chain uses TRBV6-4 and TRBJ2-1, with 7 bases lining up with TRBD2. This sequence originates from a human donor who had recovered from COVID-19. Sample: CD4+ T cells from blood, cultured in vitro, taken after SARS-CoV-2 vaccination. CDR3 nucleotide sequence: TGTGCCAGCAGTGAATCTTCGGCGGGAGACTACAATGAGCAGTTCTTC. It yields the protein CASSESSAGDYNEQFF.